Following are 5 T cell receptor beta chains from one sample sequenced in a study of cytomegalovirus exposure and HLA in healthy donors (dated by TCRdb to 2016 to 2017). Receptor libraries were prepared by the immunoSEQ multiplex PCR assay. The multiplex PCR relied on a mix of 60 forward primers for TCR Vbeta segments and 13 reverse primers for TCR Jbeta segments. TCRdb mirrors the immuneACCESS table, restricted to in-frame sequences. Some clones are absent from its copies; in checked studies, under half trace to an unresolved V gene, and the reason for the others is unknown. Across this sample there are fewer than 150,000 clones, with more than 75% seen only once. 4.5% to 6.5% of the sample lies in the top ten. Sequencing was performed on PBMCs. These receptors all come from a male donor in good health and CMV-seronegative.

This clone turned up a few times. CDR3 in DNA: TGTGCCAGCAGCTTAGCGTTCCGACAGGGGAACACTGAAGCTTTCTTT. Residues: CASSLAFRQGNTEAFF. The chain is built from TRBV7-8 and TRBJ1-1, with 7 bases that match TRBD1. Trimming at V came to 0 bases and at J to 1 base, leaving 5 bases not matched to a gene. The germline gives CDR1 SGHVS, CDR2 FQNEAQ. This CDR3 comprises 16 residues.

This clone was detected only once. The chain recombines TRBV7-9 with TRBJ1-2; 7 bases match TRBD1. CDR1 is SEHNR and CDR2 is FQNEAQ in the germline V gene (reference sequence). The CDR3 is 15 amino acids. V shed 2 bases and J 3 bases; nucleotides not matched to a gene: 6. CDR3 DNA: TGTGCCAGCAGCTTATTCGGGACAGAGGACTATGGCTACACCTTC. It codes for CASSLFGTEDYGYTF.

J is TRBJ1-2 and V is TRBV6-1; TRBD1 might be the D (6 bases). CDR3 size: 14 residues. The ends were cut back, 2 bases at V and 2 bases at J, with 9 bases in the middle. Germline V gene sequence: CDR1 MNHNS, CDR2 SASEGT. CDR3: CASSEPGANYGYTF. CDR3 in DNA: TGTGCCAGCAGTGAACCAGGGGCGAACTATGGCTACACCTTC.

The chain is built from TRBV5-1 and TRBJ1-5; D ambiguous. The V end lost 0 bases, the J end lost 4 bases, and 5 bases lay between the germline ends. The V gene's germline CDR1 is SGHRS and CDR2 YFSETQ. This CDR3 comprises 13 residues. The CDR3 DNA reads as TGCGCCAGCAGCTTGGCGGGGAATCAGCCCCAGCATTTT. It codes for CASSLAGNQPQHF. The variable domain in full, completed from reference TRBV5-1 and TRBJ1-5, reads KAGVTQTPRYLIKTRGQQVTLSCSPISGHRSVSWYQQTPGQGLQFLFEYFSETQRNKGNFPGRFSGRQFSNSRSEMNVSTLELGDSALYLCASSLAGNQPQHFGDGTRLSIL.

This rearrangement joins TRBV5-4 to TRBJ1-1, with D unclear. The V end lost 1 base, the J end lost 1 base, and 11 bases lay between the germline ends. This CDR3 region has 15 residues. Germline CDR1 SGHNT, CDR2 YYREEE (reference sequence). The CDR3 loop reads CASSLPGVRNTEAFF. The CDR3 region has the DNA TGTGCCAGCAGCTTGCCCGGGGTTAGGAACACTGAAGCTTTCTTT.